This T cell receptor (beta chain) comes out of a study of cytomegalovirus exposure and HLA in healthy donors. The PCR made use of 60 Vbeta and 13 Jbeta primers. The repertoire was sequenced with immunoSEQ multiplex PCR; TCRdb's copy has only in-frame clones and lacks some. The sample records about 97,000 clones, roughly three quarters being singletons. Study findings and constraints: Compared with the roughly 700-donor mean, an Asian-associated ancestry cluster reportedly had fewer N-insertions, according to a later analysis.

On this clone: Its target is unknown.

The sample consisted of PBMCs. This sequence was found in a man aged 35 to 55 in good health and CMV-seronegative.

This chain's CDR3 is CASSYLETQYF. The CDR3 DNA reads TGTGCCAGCAGCTATCTAGAGACCCAGTACTTC. This chain joins TRBV7-2 and TRBJ2-5; D not resolved. In germline, CDR1 is SGHTA, CDR2 FQGNSA. This CDR3 contains 11 residues. V gave up 4 bases and J gave up 4 bases, with 4 bases separating them. The full variable domain, in which reference TRBV7-2 and TRBJ2-5 provide the parts outside the CDR3, is GAGVSQSPSNKVTEKGKDVELRCDPISGHTALYWYRQSLGQGLEFLIYFQGNSAPDKSGLPSDRFSAERTGGSVSTLTIQRTQQEDSAVYLCASSYLETQYFGPGTRLLVL.